What follows is one T cell receptor (beta chain) and its context. What it binds is not known. This entry is derived from a study of cytomegalovirus exposure and HLA in healthy donors. Study summary: The 500 to 850 first-cohort repertoires and the roughly 120 validation repertoires shared the same platform, a later analysis reported. Overall study results and limits: Rare TCR sequences dominated, though some public TCRs recurred in many donors.

V shed 0 bases and J 7 bases; nucleotides not matched to a gene: 8. The CDR3 consists of 15 residues. Germline V gene lookup returns CDR1 LGHNA and CDR2 YSLEER. Produced via immunoSEQ multiplex PCR; TCRdb's table is partial and in-frame only. The sample lists roughly 330,000 clones, approximately 86% occurring once. Sample: PBMCs. The chain joins TRBV4-3 to TRBJ1-2; TRBD1 matches 7 bases. The receptor was derived from a woman between 25 and 40 years old in good health and CMV-seropositive. The CDR3: CASSQDEGGELGYTF. CDR3 sequence (DNA): TGCGCCAGCAGCCAAGATGAAGGGGGCGAACTTGGCTACACCTTC.